The present entry profiles one TCR beta chain with its context. It has no known antigen specificity. Per-base quality was not reported, and no clone a single base away is much larger than it. The sample belongs to a study of shared clonotypes between healthy human individuals (dated by TCRdb to the early 2020s). Broadly, across the study: A couple of women and three men aged 18 to 49 years were included in the cohort. For each donor, three plates each were used for CD4 naive and CD4 memory, two plates were used for CD8 naive, and one plate was used for CD8 memory. Blood TCR repertoires of roughly five healthy adults were deeply sequenced to estimate repertoire size and the extent of clonotype sharing between individuals. Libraries were prepared and TCR repertoires were sequenced by different laboratories using diverse techniques, in order to increase sequencing depth and limit assay-specific biases. Between about 0.8 and 9 billion PBMCs per donor were obtained by leukapheresis.

Using the deep immunoSEQ assay, TCR CDR3 regions were amplified from genomic DNA by multiplex PCR. Extracted genomic DNA from each cell subset was distributed evenly across all wells of several immunoSEQ 96-well plates, and each plate was treated as a replicate. Each replicate PCR for sorted subsets received about 0.2 ug genomic DNA, equal to 30,000 or so T cell genomes. Purified libraries were quantified with a Qubit 3.0 fluorometer, sized on a Bioanalyzer 2100, and re-quantified with the KAPA Library Quantification kit. Every immunoSEQ 96-well plate was sequenced on a separate single-read 150-cycle Illumina NextSeq 550 flow cell. For the original study's pipeline: The immunoSEQ output contained only junctional sequences without quality scores, so filtering could not match that applied to full-length reads. To assign V/J genes and CDR3, sequences were annotated using PyIR, a Python wrapper for IgBLAST v1.9, with IMGT germline references. Reads with weak V/J assignments (E-value above 1e-6), missing CDR3, stop codons, out-of-frame junctions, or ambiguous translated residues were removed. V3J clonotypes were defined as sequences sharing the same inferred V gene, J gene, and CDR3 amino acid sequence. To compute the percentage overlap between repertoires, the number of shared unique clonotypes was divided by the size of the smaller repertoire. Repertoire richness was assessed with RTK rarefaction, the Chao1 estimator, and Recon v2.1 estimates of unobserved clonotypes. Generation probabilities for all TCRbeta clonotypes obtained by the gDNA method from a handful of donors were computed using OLGA. In TCRdb, the immuneACCESS table is reduced to in-frame sequences with V and J assigned. These tables do not hold every clone; where another copy was compared, an unresolved V gene accounts for under half, and the others remain unexplained. Clone size and V and J calls were adopted from that table, with D and trimming inferred from the DNA. Across this sample there are around 2.5 million clones, with over 85% seen only once. The ten largest clonotypes hold 0.36% of the sample.

Points the paper makes about the study in general: Naive subsets generally had larger estimated clonotype richness than memory subsets. Incomplete sequencing was indicated by rarefaction of sorted-subset datasets, despite the large sequencing depth. The small number of donors limited the genetic and exposure-history diversity represented. Sampling was restricted to blood, and TCR repertoires in tissue are likely to differ from TCR repertoires in blood. Compared with non-shared clonotypes, clonotypes shared by all four sorted-subset donors had higher generation probabilities. Across a handful of donors, approximately 5% of naive CD4, roughly 3.5% of naive CD8, about 2.3% of memory CD4, and about 0.44% of memory CD8 clonotypes were shared. Based on pairwise subsampling, the degree of clonotype sharing among donors was expected to be affected by sequencing depth.

Donors were healthy HIV-negative adults with no recently reported acute infections or vaccinations. Only Caucasian adults living in Nashville, Tennessee, USA were represented among the donors. CD4+ T cells were enriched by magnetic negative selection, after which naive cells were positively selected on CD45RA and the negative fraction was taken as the memory subset. After blood collection by leukapheresis, PBMCs were isolated using Ficoll-Histopaque density gradient centrifugation and then cryopreserved in the vapor phase of liquid nitrogen. Analytical flow cytometry was used to check the purity and quantity of each magnetically sorted T cell population. Genomic DNA was isolated from every sorted fraction and measured by UV absorbance on a Nanodrop 2000c. The specimen sequenced was naive CD4+ T cells from PBMCs. Reading the label with the study, this specimen's cell subset or site is: CD45RA+ positively selected. The source is a man aged 18 to 35 in good health. Some clones in this sample may be carry-over from other donors' samples.

CDR3 reads: CASSLGRGPRAFF. The nucleotides read TGTGCCAGCAGCCTAGGGAGGGGGCCTCGGGCTTTCTTT. The chain is assembled from TRBV28 and TRBJ1-1; TRBD1 matches 7 bases in the middle. Inclusive of the bounding cysteine and phenylalanine, the CDR3 is 13 residues long. The entry retains the CDR3 DNA only, 39 bases that are in frame from base 1. Trimmed from V: 6 bases; trimmed from J: 11 bases; junction bases lacking a gene match: 12. CDR1 and CDR2 (MDHEN, SYDVKM) derive from the germline V gene.